The rows below give T cell receptor beta chains drawn from one sample of a study of regulatory T cells in long-lasting Graves disease. TCRdb fed the multiplex PCR reads into MiXCR, producing one record per CDR3 protein. Seen here are 400,000 to 550,000 distinct CDR3 sequences, around 14% observed once, and the top ten hold roughly a sixth. The same specimen was also included in a second study, on T cells in Graves' hyperthyroidism and ophthalmopathy.

The sample consisted of peripheral blood mononuclear cells (PBMCs), taken at new diagnosis, from a patient treated with antithyroid drugs. These receptors were taken from a woman in her thirties with Graves disease. The CDR3 runs from the conserved cysteine through the conserved F or W. The D gene is left open where the match is weak. For some rows the clone size is stated as once, few or many, or as a class when expanded; others skip it.

clone_size j_call v_call d_call cdr3_nt cdr3_aa
few TRBJ2-7 TRBV11-3 NA TGTGCCAGCAGCTTAGATCCCGGGACCGACTACTACGAGCAGTACTTC CASSLDPGTDYYEQYF
many TRBJ1-4 TRBV12-3/TRBV12-4 TRBD1 TGTGCCAGCAGGGAGACAGGGGTTAATGAAAAACTGTTTTTT CASRETGVNEKLFF
few TRBJ1-3 TRBV24-1 NA TGTGCCACCAGTGGTCTACTCGGAAACACCATATATTTT CATSGLLGNTIYF
many TRBJ2-7 TRBV2 TRBD2 TGTGCCAGCGGGTGGGAGCGGGAGAATTACGAGCAGTACTTC CASGWERENYEQYF
NA TRBJ2-1 TRBV19 TRBD2 TGTGCCAGTAGTATGGGACTAGCGGGAGTCTATGAGCAGTTCTTC CASSMGLAGVYEQFF
NA TRBJ1-6 TRBV15 NA TGTGCCACCAGCAGAGTAAAGGGTAATGATTCACCCCTCCACTTT CATSRVKGNDSPLHF
NA TRBJ2-1 TRBV28 NA TGTGCCAGCAGTTTTGTTGACACGAGCTCCTACAATGAGCAGCTCTTC CASSFVDTSSYNEQLF
many TRBJ2-7 TRBV28 TRBD1 TGTGCCACCAAGGGGGCTGCAGAAGTCGGCGAGCAGTACTTC CATKGAAEVGEQYF
few TRBJ2-5 TRBV5-5 NA TGTGCCAGCAGCTTTTATGCGGAACAAGAGACCCAGTACTTC CASSFYAEQETQYF
NA TRBJ1-5 TRBV6-1 NA TGTGCCAGCTCTAACCCCGGACAGATAAATCAGCCCCAGCATTTT CASSNPGQINQPQHF
NA TRBJ1-5 TRBV28 NA TGTGCCAGCAGTCCCAATCAGCCCCAGCATTTT CASSPNQPQHF
many TRBJ2-1 TRBV20-1 TRBD2 TGCAGTGCTCCGAAAATACTAGGACTAGCGGGAGTCCTCGGTGAGCAGTTCTTC CSAPKILGLAGVLGEQFF
NA TRBJ2-1 TRBV19 NA TGTGCCAGTAGTAACGGACGGAACAATGAGCAGTTCTTC CASSNGRNNEQFF
NA TRBJ1-5 TRBV6-5 NA TGTGCCAGCAGTTATGACACTAGTCAGCCCCAGCATTTT CASSYDTSQPQHF
NA TRBJ2-1 TRBV5-1 TRBD2 TGCGCCAGCAGGGGGGGGAGTGAGCAGTTCTTC CASRGGSEQFF
NA TRBJ2-1 TRBV5-4 TRBD1 TGTGCCAGCAGCTTCCCGGGACAGGGGTACAATGAGCAGTTCTTC CASSFPGQGYNEQFF
many TRBJ2-7 TRBV20-1 NA TGCAGTGCTAGAAGGACGGCGGCCTACGAGCAGTACTTC CSARRTAAYEQYF
NA TRBJ2-1 TRBV9 TRBD2 TGTGCCAGCAGCCCCCGACTAGCGGGCGCGGAGCAGTTCTTC CASSPRLAGAEQFF
NA TRBJ2-1 TRBV9 TRBD2 TGTGCCAGCAGCGCCCGACCCGGGACTAGCGGACTCAATGAGCAGTTCTTC CASSARPGTSGLNEQFF
NA TRBJ2-2 TRBV6-5 TRBD2 TGTGCCAGCAGTTATGGGACTAGCTGGAACACCGGGGAGCTGTTTTTT CASSYGTSWNTGELFF
few TRBJ1-3 TRBV20-1 NA TGCAGTGCTAGAGTCAGACCGAACTCTGGAAACACCATATATTTT CSARVRPNSGNTIYF
NA TRBJ1-1 TRBV19 NA TGTGCCAGCCTCCCGGGACTCCTGAACACTGAAGCTTTCTTT CASLPGLLNTEAFF
many TRBJ2-1 TRBV12-3/TRBV12-4 TRBD2 TGTGCCAGCAGACACAGGGGGACTAGCGGAGGCAATGAGCAGTTCTTC CASRHRGTSGGNEQFF
many TRBJ2-1 TRBV11-2 NA TGTGCCAGCAGCTTAGATATGGAACTAGGAATCCCGCAGTTCTTC CASSLDMELGIPQFF
many TRBJ1-6 TRBV13 NA TGTGCCAGCAGCTTTCTGACAGACCCTAATTCACCCCTCCACTTT CASSFLTDPNSPLHF
NA TRBJ2-7 TRBV20-1 NA TGCAGTGCTAGAGATAGCGGACAGCCCCTGTACGAGCAGTACTTC CSARDSGQPLYEQYF
many TRBJ1-4 TRBV5-4 NA TGTGCCAGCAGCTTGGACCCCCATAATGAAAAACTGTTTTTT CASSLDPHNEKLFF
many TRBJ1-2 TRBV18 NA TGTGCCAGCTCACCAGGACACGGTGAAGGCTATGGCTACACCTTC CASSPGHGEGYGYTF
NA TRBJ2-1 TRBV7-9 NA TGTGCCAGCAGCTTAGGTCGGGGCTACAGTGAGCAGTTCTTC CASSLGRGYSEQFF
few TRBJ2-7 TRBV29-1 NA TGCAGCGTTGTGGTAGCGGACTACTACGAGCAGTACTTC CSVVVADYYEQYF
many TRBJ2-7 TRBV11-2 TRBD1 TGTGCCAGCAGCTTTACCCAGGGACAGTACGAGCAGTACTTC CASSFTQGQYEQYF
many TRBJ2-5 TRBV3-1 NA TGTGCCAGCAGCCAAAGGCGTCAGCAAGAGACCCAGTACTTC CASSQRRQQETQYF
many TRBJ2-1 TRBV7-2 NA TGTGCCAGCAGCTTAGCACCCCACAATGAGCAGTTCTTC CASSLAPHNEQFF
NA TRBJ2-5 TRBV4-1 NA TGCGCCAGCAGCCAGATTATCGGAGAGACCCAGTACTTC CASSQIIGETQYF
many TRBJ2-1 TRBV12-3/TRBV12-4 TRBD2 TGTGCCAGCAGTCCCCGACTAGCGGGAACCTACAATGAGCAGTTCTTC CASSPRLAGTYNEQFF
many TRBJ2-1 TRBV11-2 NA TGTGCCAGCAGCCTTCAGATCGATGAGCAGTTCTTC CASSLQIDEQFF
few TRBJ1-1 TRBV6-5 TRBD1 TGTGCCAGCAGTTACTCGGCCGACAGGGTTTGGAACACTGAAGCTTTCTTT CASSYSADRVWNTEAFF
NA TRBJ1-3 TRBV12-3/TRBV12-4 NA TGTGCCAGCAGCAGACAGGACACCATATATTTT CASSRQDTIYF
many TRBJ2-1 TRBV11-3 NA TGTGCCAGCAGCTTAGGGTATGGGAAAGACAATGAGCAGTTCTTC CASSLGYGKDNEQFF
many TRBJ2-3 TRBV5-1 NA TGCGCCAGCAGCTTGGGGGTGGCAGATACGCAGTATTTT CASSLGVADTQYF
many TRBJ2-2 TRBV27 NA TGTGCCAGCAGTTTAGAGGGGGCAGCGGGAACCGGGGAGCTGTTTTTT CASSLEGAAGTGELFF
many TRBJ1-1 TRBV19 TRBD1 TGTGCCAGTAGTACCACCCGGAGGGACAGTGAAGCTTTCTTT CASSTTRRDSEAFF
NA TRBJ2-7 TRBV6-1 NA TGTGCCAGCAGTCCCCAACACGAGCAGTACTTC CASSPQHEQYF
many TRBJ1-5 TRBV3-1 NA TGTGCCAGCAGCCAAGACAGGGTGGGGCAGCCCCAGCATTTT CASSQDRVGQPQHF
few TRBJ1-1 TRBV9 NA TGTGCCAGCAGCCGATCGGGCGGAGGGTCTGAAGCTTTCTTT CASSRSGGGSEAFF
few TRBJ1-2 TRBV27 NA TGTGCCAGCAGTTTCCAGGGGACGGACTATGGCTACACCTTC CASSFQGTDYGYTF
few TRBJ2-5 TRBV12-3/TRBV12-4 NA TGTGCCAGCAGTCGGGGGACTGGGGCAAGGACCCAGTACTTC CASSRGTGARTQYF
few TRBJ2-6 TRBV6-1 NA TGTGCCAGCAAAGGTTGGAGGTCCTCTGGGGCCAACGTCCTGACTTTC CASKGWRSSGANVLTF
NA TRBJ2-7 TRBV6-1 NA TGTGCCAGCAGCCCGGGGTCCTACTACGAGCAGTACTTC CASSPGSYYEQYF
NA TRBJ2-1 TRBV11-1 TRBD2 TGTGCCAGCAGCTTCGCTAGCGGGAGGGCCATGTTCTTC CASSFASGRAMFF
many TRBJ1-5 TRBV7-9 NA TGTGCCAGCAGCTCCCTAGGTGGTCAGCCCCAGCATTTT CASSSLGGQPQHF
NA TRBJ2-5 TRBV4-1 NA TGCGCCAGCAGCCAAGATGAGGGAGAGACCCAGTACTTC CASSQDEGETQYF
NA TRBJ2-7 TRBV10-3 TRBD2 TGTGCCATCAGTGGGTCTATCGGGCTAGCGGGAGGCGAGCAGTACTTC CAISGSIGLAGGEQYF
NA TRBJ1-3 TRBV20-1 NA TGCAGTGCTAGGTTCGAAGGAGCTGGAAACACCATATATTTT CSARFEGAGNTIYF